The 20 T cell receptor beta chains below all came from one sample that was sequenced in a study of blood T cell repertoires in COVID-19. Clones were sequenced by immunoSEQ multiplex PCR, and TCRdb holds only the in-frame ones, with some missing. The sample contains 130,000 to 150,000 clones, more than 75% of which appear only once. Input material: peripheral blood. Receptors were obtained from a woman between 40 and 50 years old with acute or convalescent COVID-19.

This clone was picked up one time. The rearrangement uses TRBV30 and TRBJ1-6; D gene uncertain. Between the trimmed V and J ends, which lost 4 bases and 3 bases, there was a span of 7 bases. Germline values: CDR1 GTSNPN, CDR2 SVGIG (reference sequence). The CDR3 runs 13 residues. CDR3 in DNA: TGTGCCTGGAACAGATACTATAATTCACCCCTCCACTTT. This gives the protein CAWNRYYNSPLHF.

The chain has TRBV10-3 and TRBJ1-2; 7 nucleotides agree with TRBD1. Trimming took 2 bases from V and 6 from J; bases not matched to a gene: 6. The CDR3 has 14 amino acids. Germline V CDR1 and CDR2: ENHRY, SYGVKD. The CDR3 DNA sequence: TGTGCCATCAGTGAGGTGACAGGGTTGAATGGCTACACCTTC. Protein product: CAISEVTGLNGYTF.

V usage is TRBV9 and J usage is TRBJ2-1, with a weak D call TRBD2 (6 bases). The V gene lost 3 bases and the J gene lost 4 bases, with 14 bases spanning the gap. CDR1 and CDR2 (germline): SGDLS, YYNGEE. This CDR3 contains 15 residues. The DNA for the CDR3 is TGTGCCAGCAGCGATCAGGGACTCGTATACAATGAGCAGTTCTTC. Translated, it gives CASSDQGLVYNEQFF. Variable domain in full (rest from reference TRBV9 and TRBJ2-1): DSGVTQTPKHLITATGQRVTLRCSPRSGDLSVYWYQQSLDQGLQFLIQYYNGEERAKGNILERFSAQQFPDLHSELNLSSLELGDSALYFCASSDQGLVYNEQFFGPGTRLTVL.

This clone was counted between two and nine times. The chain combines TRBV7-2 with TRBJ2-1; 9 nucleotides align to TRBD2. V shed 1 base and J 0 bases; nucleotides not matched to a gene: 10. The CDR3 is 19 residues long. The germline gives CDR1 SGHTA, CDR2 FQGNSA. As DNA, the CDR3 is TGTGCCAGCAGCTTAGGGGGACTAGCTGTCCGGATCTCCTACAATGAGCAGTTCTTC. Its translation is CASSLGGLAVRISYNEQFF. The variable domain in full, completed from reference TRBV7-2 and TRBJ2-1, reads GAGVSQSPSNKVTEKGKDVELRCDPISGHTALYWYRQSLGQGLEFLIYFQGNSAPDKSGLPSDRFSAERTGGSVSTLTIQRTQQEDSAVYLCASSLGGLAVRISYNEQFFGPGTRLTVL.

This clone was seen once. The chain has TRBV28 and TRBJ2-3; D possibly corresponds to TRBD1 (6 bases). The germline gives CDR1 MDHEN, CDR2 SYDVKM. This CDR3 is 15 amino acids long. Trimming stripped 3 bases from V and 1 base from J, with 11 bases between. In DNA form, the CDR3 reads TGTGCCAGCAGTTTCTCCAGGGGAGGCACAGATACGCAGTATTTT. Amino acids: CASSFSRGGTDTQYF.

Here the CDR3 DNA reads TGTGCCAGCAGTGACGGGGCGGGGGGGCCTAATGAGCAGTTCTTC. Amino acids: CASSDGAGGPNEQFF. This chain connects TRBV6-4 to TRBJ2-1; TRBD2 matches at 9 bases. The CDR3 length is 15 residues. Germline lookup yields CDR1 MRHNA and CDR2 SNTAGT. Losses at the gene ends were 2 bases for V and 7 bases for J; bases not matched to a gene: 6.

V gene TRBV24-1 combines with J gene TRBJ2-7, with D perhaps matching TRBD1 (6 bases). The V end lost 4 bases, the J end lost 0 bases, and 12 bases lay between the germline ends. CDR3 length: 15 residues. Germline CDR1 reads KGHDR; CDR2 reads SFDVKD. CDR3 sequence: CATSDPGDTSYEQYF. The CDR3 bases are TGTGCCACCAGTGACCCCGGGGACACCTCCTACGAGCAGTACTTC.

The table lists this clone with a count of one. This rearrangement joins TRBV6-5 to TRBJ1-2; D uncertain. Looked up from germline, CDR1 is MNHEY and CDR2 is SVGAGI. This CDR3 has 14 residues. Deletions cut 8 bases from V and 0 bases from J, with 13 bases between. The CDR3 DNA reads TGTGCCAGCGCTCCGGGGAAGACTAACTATGGCTACACCTTC. It translates to CASAPGKTNYGYTF.

The gene calls are TRBV15 and TRBJ1-6; TRBD1 might be the D (6 bases). The CDR3 runs 11 residues. Germline-derived CDR1 and CDR2 are LNHNV and YYDKDF (reference sequence). V was clipped by 6 bases and J by 14 bases, with 11 bases between them. DNA of the CDR3: TGTGCCACCAGTGAAACAGGGACCCTCCACTTT. This gives the protein CATSETGTLHF.

The chain employs TRBV10-3 and TRBJ1-6, with no clear D. There are 14 residues in the CDR3. Germline V lookup: CDR1 ENHRY, CDR2 SYGVKD. V was pared by 0 bases and J by 4 bases, with 4 bases between. The chain's CDR3 is CAISESSYNSPLHF. The CDR3 DNA reads TGTGCCATCAGTGAGTCGAGTTATAATTCACCCCTCCACTTT.

This clone showed up just once. The chain carries TRBV5-1 and TRBJ1-2; TRBD1 is a possible D gene (5 bases). In germline, CDR1 is SGHRS, CDR2 YFSETQ. V was pared by 1 base and J by 3 bases, with 10 bases between. CDR3 length equals 14 residues. The chain's CDR3 is CASSLLRGDYGYTF. In nucleotides, the CDR3 is TGCGCCAGCAGCTTGTTGCGGGGGGACTATGGCTACACCTTC.

The V gene is TRBV30, the J gene TRBJ2-1; 11 bases fit TRBD2. This CDR3 is built from 15 residues. V shed 4 bases, J shed 9 bases, and the junction held 11 bases outside the gene matches. CDR1 GTSNPN and CDR2 SVGIG come from the germline V gene (reference sequence). CDR3 coding DNA: TGTGCCTGGAAGGTAGCGGGGGGGCCAGTGGGTGAGCAGTTCTTC. The encoded protein is CAWKVAGGPVGEQFF.

V usage is TRBV30 and J usage is TRBJ1-1; a weak D match, TRBD1 (6 bases). With 8 bases removed from V and 6 bases from J, the gap between germline ends came to 13 bases. The CDR3 totals 11 residues. Looked up from germline, CDR1 is GTSNPN and CDR2 is SVGIG (reference sequence). The CDR3 nucleotides are TGTGCCCTTACAGGGATCGCTGAAGCTTTCTTT. It translates to CALTGIAEAFF.

This clone was observed a single time. The genes are TRBV2 and TRBJ2-1; a weak D match, TRBD1 (6 bases). Between the trimmed V and J ends, which lost 10 bases and 5 bases, there was a span of 12 bases. Germline V gene sequence: CDR1 SNHLY, CDR2 FYNNEI. The CDR3 covers 12 residues. CDR3 residues: CATLGDNNEQFF. In nucleotides, the CDR3 is TGTGCCACCCTAGGGGACAACAATGAGCAGTTCTTC.

Only a few counts were recorded for this clone. The rearrangement joins TRBV7-9 to TRBJ1-4, with D perhaps TRBD1 (6 bases). V was cut by 3 bases and J by 6 bases, with 11 bases left in between. The length of the CDR3 is 14 residues. Per germline, CDR1 SEHNR and CDR2 FQNEAQ (reference sequence). CDR3 DNA: TGTGCCAGCAGCTTGGGGGCAGGCGATGAAAAACTGTTTTTT. Its translation: CASSLGAGDEKLFF. Filled out from reference TRBV7-9 and TRBJ1-4, the complete variable domain reads DTGVSQNPRHKITKRGQNVTFRCDPISEHNRLYWYRQTLGQGPEFLTYFQNEAQLEKSRLLSDRFSAERPKGSFSTLEIQRTEQGDSAMYLCASSLGAGDEKLFFGSGTQLSVL.

This clone was seen only a few times. The V gene is TRBV7-8, the J gene TRBJ1-1, with D perhaps TRBD1 (5 bases). V lost 1 base and J 9 bases, leaving 12 bases between the germline ends. The length of the CDR3 is 13 residues. Germline CDR1 reads SGHVS; CDR2 reads FQNEAQ. The CDR3 region is CASSLVEGRQAFF. CDR3 DNA: TGTGCCAGCAGCTTAGTGGAGGGGCGGCAAGCTTTCTTT.

V usage is TRBV30 and J usage is TRBJ1-1; perhaps TRBD1 as D (6 bases). The germline CDR1 and CDR2 sequences are GTSNPN and SVGIG (reference sequence). Trimming pared 1 base from V and 4 bases from J, leaving 13 bases between. There are 14 residues in the CDR3. This CDR3 reads CAWSGDRLGTEAFF. For the CDR3, the DNA is TGTGCCTGGAGTGGCGACAGGCTGGGCACTGAAGCTTTCTTT.

This chain joins TRBV20-1 and TRBJ2-7, with 7 bases aligning to TRBD2. Germline V CDR1 and CDR2: DFQATT, SNEGSKA (reference sequence). The CDR3 contains 11 residues. Written as DNA, the CDR3 is TGCTTGGTAGCAGGGAGGGGCGAGCAGTACTTC. It translates to CLVAGRGEQYF.

This clone was counted once. The CDR3 DNA sequence: TGTGCCAGCAGCCCCCAGTCCGCCCTAGCCAAAAACATTCAGTACTTC. Amino acid sequence: CASSPQSALAKNIQYF. The chain carries TRBV11-2 and TRBJ2-4, with no clear D. CDR3 length equals 16 residues. Trimming took 5 bases from V and 0 from J, leaving 14 bases between them. The germline gives CDR1 SGHAT, CDR2 FQNNGV.

This chain links TRBV6-4 with TRBJ2-3; 7 bases match TRBD1. V shed 2 bases and J 4 bases; nucleotides not matched to a gene: 6. The CDR3 covers 15 residues. Germline V gives CDR1 MRHNA, CDR2 SNTAGT. The CDR3 DNA reads TGTGCCAGCAGTGACGGTCAGACAGGGCCAGATACGCAGTATTTT. It yields the protein CASSDGQTGPDTQYF.